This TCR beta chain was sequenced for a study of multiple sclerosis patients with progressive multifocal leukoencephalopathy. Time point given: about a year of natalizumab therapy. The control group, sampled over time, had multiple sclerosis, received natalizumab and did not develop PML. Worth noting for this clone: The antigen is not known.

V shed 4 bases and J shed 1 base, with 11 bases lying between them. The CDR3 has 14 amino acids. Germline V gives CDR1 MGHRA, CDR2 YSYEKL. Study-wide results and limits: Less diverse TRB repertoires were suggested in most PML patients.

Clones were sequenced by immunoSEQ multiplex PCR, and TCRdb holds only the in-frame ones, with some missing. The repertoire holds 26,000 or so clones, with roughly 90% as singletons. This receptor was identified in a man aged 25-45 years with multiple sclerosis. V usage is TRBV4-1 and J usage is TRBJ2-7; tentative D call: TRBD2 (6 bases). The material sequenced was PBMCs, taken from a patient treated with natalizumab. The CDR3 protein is CASSPLRESYEQYF. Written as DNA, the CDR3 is TGCGCCAGCAGCCCCCTGCGGGAATCCTACGAGCAGTACTTC.